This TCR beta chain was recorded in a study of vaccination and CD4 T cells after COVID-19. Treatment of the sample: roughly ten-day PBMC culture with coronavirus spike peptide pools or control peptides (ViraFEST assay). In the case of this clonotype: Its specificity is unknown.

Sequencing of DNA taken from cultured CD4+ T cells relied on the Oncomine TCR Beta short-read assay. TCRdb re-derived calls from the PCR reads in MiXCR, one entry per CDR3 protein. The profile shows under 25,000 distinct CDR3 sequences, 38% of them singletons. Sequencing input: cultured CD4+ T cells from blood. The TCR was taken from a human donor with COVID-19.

Here the CDR3 reads CASMGMSNEKLFF. The CDR3 coding sequence is TGTGCCAGTATGGGCATGTCTAATGAAAAACTGTTTTTT. The rearrangement joins TRBV19 to TRBJ1-4, with unresolved D. CDR3 size: 13 residues. V was pared by 7 bases and J by 3 bases, with 9 bases between. Germline loops: CDR1 LNHDA, CDR2 SQIVND (reference sequence).